This TCR beta chain was sequenced during a study of blood T cell repertoires in COVID-19. On the study more broadly: There were acute and convalescent COVID-19 samples, and they came from the United States, Italy and Spain. In each case, the material was cDNA or gDNA derived from T cells, B-cell-depleted T cells, or PBMCs.

As processed by the authors: From reference gene primer amplification, estimates of nucleated cell counts were derived. The data were produced by immunoSEQ multiplex PCR, yet TCRdb's version contains in-frame clones alone and is incomplete. The V and J calls and clone size come from that table; D and trimming were worked out from the DNA. This sample carries about 68,000 clones, nearly 90% of them seen once, and the ten largest clones take about 3%. Seattle patients were enrolled while actively infected and followed longitudinally. The CDR3 is made up of 16 amino acids. The V segment lost 0 bases and the J segment 1 base; nucleotides outside the gene matches: 6. Germline CDR1 is SGHRS and CDR2 is YFSETQ.

The chain employs TRBV5-1 and TRBJ1-1, with 7 bases aligning to TRBD1. This TCR derives from a woman in her forties or fifties with COVID-19, enrolled during active disease. Sequenced material: peripheral blood. CDR3 loop: CASSLGAGQANTEAFF. The CDR3 region has the DNA TGCGCCAGCAGCTTGGGGGCCGGACAGGCGAACACTGAAGCTTTCTTT.